This passage covers 14 T cell receptor beta chains from one sample sequenced in a study of T cell clonality in common variable immunodeficiency. These receptors have no identified antigens. Only in-frame clones appear in the TCRdb table, and some are missing; sequencing was by immunoSEQ multiplex PCR. Observed in the sample are about 26,000 clones, none of them singletons. Study-level findings and limits: Reportedly, TCR beta sequences from common variable immunodeficiency showed fewer deletions and N-nucleotide insertions.

Specimen: peripheral blood mononuclear cells. These receptors all come from a human donor with common variable immunodeficiency.

This clone was detected many times. Read coverage stops 3 residues before the CDR3 terminus; the germline J gene supplies the remainder. The chain links TRBV19 to TRBJ1-1, with D possibly TRBD1 on 6 matching bases. The ends were cut back, 5 bases at V and 1 base at J, with 17 bases in the middle. Germline CDR1 LNHDA, CDR2 SQIVND (reference sequence). The CDR3 is 16 amino acids. This CDR3 reads CASSPSGDRRNTEAFF. Incomplete CDR3 DNA: TGTGCCAGTAGTCCCTCGGGAGACAGGAGGAACACTGAA.

This clone was seen more than once but under ten times. The read terminates 3 residues ahead of where the CDR3 ends, so the germline J gene completes it. V gene TRBV19 combines with J gene TRBJ1-1; D possibly corresponds to TRBD1 (6 bases). The CDR3 spans 15 residues. V lost 9 bases and J lost 3, with 20 bases in between. The germline V gene has CDR1 LNHDA and CDR2 SQIVND (reference sequence). The DNA read from the CDR3 is TGTGCCAGCCAATATACACGAGGGGGGGACACTGAA. It encodes CASQYTRGGDTE. The entire CDR3 protein is CASQYTRGGDTEAFF. The complete variable domain, with remaining parts taken from reference TRBV19 and TRBJ1-1, reads DGGITQSPKYLFRKEGQNVTLSCEQNLNHDAMYWYRQDPGQGLRLIYYSQIVNDFQKGDIAEGYSVSREKKESFPLTVTSAQKNPTAFYLCASQYTRGGDTEAFFGQGTRLTVV.

On this clone itself: The sequence runs out 3 residues before the end of the CDR3; the remainder is reconstructed from the germline J gene. This chain uses TRBV20-1 with TRBJ2-5; TRBD1 matches at 8 bases. Per the germline V gene, CDR1 is DFQATT and CDR2 is SNEGSKA (reference sequence). The CDR3 is made up of 15 amino acids. The J segment lost 0 bases and the V segment lost 5 bases, leaving 8 bases of the junction unmatched. Partial CDR3 DNA: TGCAGTGCTGGAGGACAGGGTTCGTACCAAGAGACC. This translates into CSAGGQGSYQET. The full CDR3 protein is CSAGGQGSYQETQYF.

This clone was seen at least ten times. Read sequence stops 3 residues before the CDR3 end, and the germline J gene provides the missing end. The gene calls are TRBV20-1 and TRBJ2-5, with D possibly TRBD2 on 7 matching bases. The germline V gene has CDR1 DFQATT and CDR2 SNEGSKA (reference sequence). This CDR3 is built from 14 residues. Trimming took off 5 bases at V and 5 bases at J, with 18 bases between the two ends. The chain's CDR3 is CSAGGGRGLETQYF. The sequenced CDR3 bases are TGCAGTGCTGGGGGGGGTAGGGGGTTGGAGACC.

This clone has a count of ten or more. The observed sequence ends 3 residues before the CDR3 terminus, with the missing tail filled in from the germline J gene. This chain joins TRBV7-2 and TRBJ2-1; TRBD2 matches 7 bases. Trimming at V came to 0 bases and at J to 4 bases, leaving 6 bases not matched to a gene. The CDR3 extends over 16 amino acids. Germline V lookup: CDR1 SGHTA, CDR2 FQGNSA. The sequenced CDR3 bases are TGTGCCAGCAGCTTAGCGTATGGCGGGGGATACAATGAG. Translating it yields CASSLAYGGGYNE. The complete CDR3 reads CASSLAYGGGYNEQFF. The whole variable domain, filled in from reference TRBV7-2 and TRBJ2-1, reads GAGVSQSPSNKVTEKGKDVELRCDPISGHTALYWYRQSLGQGLEFLIYFQGNSAPDKSGLPSDRFSAERTGGSVSTLTIQRTQQEDSAVYLCASSLAYGGGYNEQFFGPGTRLTVL.

This clone appeared many times. The read ends 3 residues early relative to the CDR3; the germline J gene fills the gap. The chain links TRBV20-1 to TRBJ2-3; 9 bases agree with TRBD2. Losses at the gene ends were 5 bases for V and 4 bases for J; bases not matched to a gene: 19. Germline CDR1 and CDR2: DFQATT and SNEGSKA (reference sequence). CDR3 length equals 18 residues. CDR3 sequence reads: CSAESGGPRRDTSDTQYF. CDR3 DNA, as far as it was read: TGCAGTGCTGAGAGCGGGGGGCCGAGGCGGGACACATCAGATACG.

This clone was counted a few times. With the read ending 3 residues before the CDR3 end, the germline J gene is used to fill in that end. The V and J genes are TRBV19 and TRBJ2-6; D unclear. In germline, CDR1 is LNHDA, CDR2 SQIVND (reference sequence). This CDR3 spans 12 amino acids. V was shortened by 11 bases and J by 0 bases, with 5 bases between the two germline ends. The CDR3 is CAGRSGANVLTF. The sequenced part of the CDR3 DNA is TGTGCCGGCCGCTCTGGGGCCAACGTC.

A remark on this clone: Read sequence stops 3 residues before the CDR3 end, and the germline J gene provides the missing end. This sequence joins TRBV6-2 or TRBV6-3 and TRBJ2-7; TRBD1 matches at 10 bases. The germline CDR1 and CDR2 sequences are MNHEY and SVGEGT. CDR3 length: 14 residues. V dropped 5 bases and J dropped 4; count of bases not matched to a gene: 5. The CDR3 DNA, read in part, is TGTGCCAGCAGTACGCCGGGACAGGGGTACGAG. Its translation is CASSTPGQGYE. The entire CDR3 protein is CASSTPGQGYEQYF.

This clone was detected many times. The read gets to within 3 residues of the CDR3 end, and the germline J gene fills in the rest. This chain connects TRBV6-2 or TRBV6-3 to TRBJ2-1; 12 bases are a match to TRBD2. CDR1 and CDR2 from the germline V gene are MNHEY and SVGEGT. The CDR3 sequence is 15 residues long. The V segment lost 6 bases and the J segment 7 bases; nucleotides outside the gene matches: 7. The CDR3 sequence: CASRLLAGGYNEQFF. The sequenced part of the CDR3 DNA is TGTGCCAGCAGATTACTAGCGGGAGGCTATAATGAG.

This clone was detected ten times or more. The sequenced fragment ends 3 residues before the CDR3 boundary, so the rest is inferred from the germline J gene. The chain recombines TRBV5-4 with TRBJ2-7, with 10 bases matching TRBD1. V lost 5 bases and J lost 6; bases outside the gene matches: 5. CDR3 length: 13 residues. Per the germline V gene, CDR1 is SGHNT and CDR2 is YYREEE (reference sequence). CDR3 region: CASRMTGGLEQYF. The CDR3 DNA, read in part, is TGTGCCAGCAGGATGACAGGGGGCCTCGAG. Combining the CDR3 with reference TRBV5-4 and TRBJ2-7 gives the whole variable domain ETGVTQSPTHLIKTRGQQVTLRCSSQSGHNTVSWYQQALGQGPQFIFQYYREEENGRGNFPPRFSGLQFPNYSSELNVNALELDDSALYLCASRMTGGLEQYFGPGTRLTVT.

This clone was observed at least ten times. The CDR3 end lies 3 residues beyond the end of the read and is filled in from the germline J gene. The chain is built from TRBV2 and TRBJ1-5; D might be TRBD1 (5 bases). The CDR3 length is 14 residues. CDR1 and CDR2 (germline): SNHLY, FYNNEI. V shed 8 bases and J shed 2 bases, with 13 bases lying between them. The sequenced CDR3 bases are TGTGCCAGCTGGGCAGGGAGAGGCAATCAGCCC. The encoded protein is CASWAGRGNQP. The whole CDR3 protein reads CASWAGRGNQPQHF.

There are many counts of this clone. The read is 3 residues too short to cover the CDR3 end, so that end is filled in from the germline J gene. The chain recombines TRBV6-2 or TRBV6-3 with TRBJ1-1; the match to TRBD1 covers 8 bases. The germline CDR1 and CDR2 sequences are MNHEY and SVGEGT. The CDR3 covers 14 residues. V was pared by 8 bases and J by 5 bases, with 10 bases of the junction left unmatched. CDR3 DNA (partial): TGTGCCAGCGGAGAAGACAGGGGTCGGACTGAA. It codes for CASGEDRGRTE. In full, the CDR3 reads CASGEDRGRTEAFF.

This clone has a count of ten or more. The DNA ends 3 residues before the CDR3 does, and the rest of the CDR3 is filled in from the germline J gene. The J gene is TRBJ2-5, the V gene TRBV5-4; 9 bases fit TRBD2. This CDR3 comprises 16 residues. In germline, CDR1 is SGHNT, CDR2 YYREEE (reference sequence). With 0 bases clipped from V and 1 base from J, the junction kept 4 bases outside the gene matches. CDR3 bases read: TGTGCCAGCAGCTTGGGATGGCGGGGGGGCCAAGAGACC. Encoded protein: CASSLGWRGGQET. In full, the CDR3 reads CASSLGWRGGQETQYF. Full variable domain (rest looked up from reference TRBV5-4 and TRBJ2-5): ETGVTQSPTHLIKTRGQQVTLRCSSQSGHNTVSWYQQALGQGPQFIFQYYREEENGRGNFPPRFSGLQFPNYSSELNVNALELDDSALYLCASSLGWRGGQETQYFGPGTRLLVL.

This clone was picked up many times. The read terminates 3 residues before the CDR3 end, so the remaining end is supplied by the germline J gene. The rearrangement links TRBV30 to TRBJ2-5; 8 bases agree with TRBD1. The CDR3 has 15 amino acids. The trim removed 0 bases at V and 0 bases at J, leaving 3 bases unmatched. Germline V CDR1 and CDR2: GTSNPN, SVGIG (reference sequence). CDR3 loop: CAWSVGQGNQETQYF. The sequenced part of the CDR3 DNA is TGTGCCTGGAGTGTAGGACAGGGAAACCAAGAGACC.